These T cell receptor beta chains were read from a single sample in a study of identical twins. TCRdb re-analysed the 5' RACE reads in MiXCR, keeping a single row per CDR3 protein. The profile covers about 700,000 distinct CDR3 sequences, with around 6% appearing a single time and about 1.8% taken by the ten largest. Sequenced: naive T cells sorted from blood. These receptors came from a man younger than 30 in good health. CDR3s include the opening cysteine and the closing phenylalanine or tryptophan. D genes are given only for firm matches. Size tells how often a clone was seen (once, few, many) or the class of an expanded clone, and some rows leave it out.

cdr3_aa	cdr3_nt	d_call	v_call	j_call	clone_size
CASSLDAISETQYF	TGTGCCAGCAGTTTAGACGCCATATCGGAGACCCAGTACTTC	NA	TRBV12-3/TRBV12-4	TRBJ2-5	many
CASRAAGEIQETQYF	TGTGCCAGCAGAGCCGCAGGGGAAATCCAAGAGACCCAGTACTTC	NA	TRBV12-3/TRBV12-4	TRBJ2-5	many
CASSLSGGPLNEQYF	TGTGCCAGCAGCTTAAGCGGAGGTCCCCTCAACGAGCAGTACTTC	NA	TRBV12-3/TRBV12-4	TRBJ2-7	NA
CASSPRSDNRVDGQFF	TGTGCCAGCTCACCGCGAAGTGACAACAGGGTTGATGGGCAGTTCTTC	NA	TRBV18	TRBJ2-1	once
CASLGAPPPYEQYF	TGTGCCAGCTTGGGGGCGCCTCCTCCCTACGAGCAGTACTTC	NA	TRBV12-3/TRBV12-4	TRBJ2-7	few
CASSQEVTSGSTDTQYF	TGCGCCAGCAGCCAAGAAGTGACTAGCGGAAGCACAGATACGCAGTATTTT	TRBD2	TRBV4-1	TRBJ2-3	few
CASSQGTGSNQPQHF	TGTGCCAGCAGCCAAGGGACAGGGAGTAATCAGCCCCAGCATTTT	TRBD1	TRBV9	TRBJ1-5	many
CSAGGTSGSYEQYF	TGCAGTGCAGGAGGGACTAGCGGGAGCTACGAGCAGTACTTC	TRBD2	TRBV20-1	TRBJ2-7	many
CASRGLAGPYNEQFF	TGTGCCAGCAGGGGACTAGCGGGCCCCTACAATGAGCAGTTCTTC	TRBD2	TRBV6-1	TRBJ2-1	NA
CASSQSGTGYSPLHF	TGCGCCAGCAGTCAATCGGGGACAGGGTATTCACCCCTCCACTTT	TRBD1	TRBV23-1	TRBJ1-6	NA
CASSLLHTGELFF	TGTGCCAGCAGTTTATTACACACCGGGGAGCTGTTTTTT	NA	TRBV27	TRBJ2-2	many
CASSTGYAYNEQFF	TGTGCCAGCAGTACAGGGTACGCCTACAATGAGCAGTTCTTC	NA	TRBV12-3/TRBV12-4	TRBJ2-1	many
CATSRVSGAYNEQFF	TGTGCCACCAGCAGAGTCTCGGGAGCCTACAATGAGCAGTTCTTC	NA	TRBV15	TRBJ2-1	many
CASSIGRDPGANVLTF	TGCGCCAGCAGCATAGGCAGAGACCCTGGGGCCAACGTCCTGACTTTC	NA	TRBV5-1	TRBJ2-6	few
CASSLGPGTGNSPLHF	TGTGCCAGCAGCTTAGGGCCCGGGACGGGAAATTCACCCCTCCACTTT	NA	TRBV7-2	TRBJ1-6	NA
CATSSSTWGDTEAFF	TGTGCCACCAGCTCGTCGACCTGGGGGGACACTGAAGCTTTCTTT	NA	TRBV15	TRBJ1-1	many
CASRATSGGQWAGQFF	TGTGCCAGCAGGGCGACTAGCGGGGGGCAATGGGCGGGGCAGTTCTTC	TRBD2	TRBV27	TRBJ2-1	many
CSAFTTATSGRETQYF	TGCAGTGCTTTTACTACAGCGACTAGCGGGAGGGAGACCCAGTACTTC	TRBD2	TRBV20-1	TRBJ2-5	many
CASSHTGSRTIF	TGTGCCAGCAGCCACACGGGCAGCCGGACCATCTTC	NA	TRBV3-1	TRBJ2-1	NA
CASSLVAEYNEQFF	TGCGCCAGCAGCTTGGTAGCGGAGTACAATGAGCAGTTCTTC	NA	TRBV5-1	TRBJ2-1	many
CASSYSITGNQPQHF	TGTGCCAGCAGTTACTCGATTACAGGGAATCAGCCCCAGCATTTT	NA	TRBV6-5	TRBJ1-5	few
CSAPPSSTDTQYF	TGCAGTGCTCCCCCTTCCTCGACAGATACGCAGTATTTT	NA	TRBV20-1	TRBJ2-3	many
CSANHPPQHF	TGCAGTGCGAACCATCCGCCCCAGCATTTT	NA	TRBV20-1	TRBJ1-5	NA
CSGTLTSAFTGELFF	TGCAGCGGAACCCTCACTAGCGCCTTCACCGGGGAGCTGTTTTTT	TRBD2	TRBV29-1	TRBJ2-2	many
CASSAQGATDTQYF	TGTGCCAGCAGCGCCCAGGGGGCCACAGATACGCAGTATTTT	TRBD1	TRBV9	TRBJ2-3	many
CSARDFASGRINEQFF	TGCAGTGCTAGAGATTTTGCTAGCGGGAGAATAAATGAGCAGTTCTTC	TRBD2	TRBV20-1	TRBJ2-1	many
CASSQSFGGVGADTQYF	TGTGCCAGCAGCCAAAGTTTCGGCGGAGTCGGAGCGGATACGCAGTATTTT	NA	TRBV3-1	TRBJ2-3	few
CSVPTGNQPQHF	TGCAGTGTTCCGACAGGCAATCAGCCCCAGCATTTT	NA	TRBV20-1	TRBJ1-5	many
CASSLSLGLGGRDTQYF	TGTGCCAGCAGTTTATCGCTGGGACTAGGAGGCAGGGATACGCAGTATTTT	TRBD2	TRBV27	TRBJ2-3	NA
CASRVGRHTDTQYF	TGTGCCAGCAGGGTCGGTCGACACACAGATACGCAGTATTTT	NA	TRBV12-3/TRBV12-4	TRBJ2-3	many
CASSLTATAYNSPLHF	TGTGCCAGCAGCTTAACGGCCACAGCTTATAATTCACCCCTCCACTTT	NA	TRBV11-2	TRBJ1-6	few
CAIGTGQETQYF	TGTGCCATCGGAACAGGGCAAGAGACCCAGTACTTC	NA	TRBV6-5	TRBJ2-5	NA
CSAPGRSLSDTQYF	TGCAGTGCTCCTGGACGTAGCTTATCGGATACGCAGTATTTT	NA	TRBV20-1	TRBJ2-3	many
CASSLWPGRSSSYNSPLHF	TGTGCCAGCAGCTTGTGGCCCGGGAGGTCGAGCTCCTATAATTCACCCCTCCACTTT	NA	TRBV5-4	TRBJ1-6	few
CASSWGGTDTDTQYF	TGTGCCAGCAGCTGGGGCGGGACGGACACAGATACGCAGTATTTT	NA	TRBV11-2	TRBJ2-3	few
CASSFPRGSGFYNEQFF	TGTGCCAGCAGCTTCCCTCGGGGTAGCGGGTTCTACAATGAGCAGTTCTTC	TRBD2	TRBV7-2	TRBJ2-1	few
CSARGGNNEQFF	TGCAGTGCTAGAGGGGGGAACAATGAGCAGTTCTTC	NA	TRBV20-1	TRBJ2-1	many
CSARGGGSYNEQFF	TGCAGCGCCAGAGGGGGAGGGTCCTACAATGAGCAGTTCTTC	NA	TRBV29-1	TRBJ2-1	many
CASSLGTSDKGTQYF	TGTGCCAGCTCCCTTGGGACTAGCGACAAAGGGACCCAGTACTTC	TRBD2	TRBV18	TRBJ2-5	NA
CASSYLRTGSYEQYF	TGTGCCAGCAGTTACCTACGGACGGGGTCCTACGAGCAGTACTTC	NA	TRBV6-2/TRBV6-3	TRBJ2-7	few
CASSVDGVSQPQHF	TGCGCCAGCAGCGTCGATGGGGTCAGTCAGCCCCAGCATTTT	NA	TRBV5-1	TRBJ1-5	many
CASSPRDSRYGYTF	TGTGCCAGCAGCCCCCGGGACAGCCGCTATGGCTACACCTTC	TRBD1	TRBV7-9	TRBJ1-2	NA
CASSQSLGQGFEQYF	TGCGCCAGCAGCCAATCTCTTGGACAGGGGTTCGAGCAGTACTTC	TRBD1	TRBV4-3	TRBJ2-7	NA
CASKGPTTDTQYF	TGCGCCAGCAAGGGACCTACCACAGATACGCAGTATTTT	NA	TRBV10-2	TRBJ2-3	many
CASSLAAPGMNEQFF	TGTGCCAGCAGCTTAGCAGCTCCGGGGATGAATGAGCAGTTCTTC	NA	TRBV7-6	TRBJ2-1	NA
CSVRQGLETQYF	TGCAGTGTGAGACAGGGACTAGAGACCCAGTACTTC	NA	TRBV20-1	TRBJ2-5	NA